Listed here are 29 T cell receptor beta chains from one sample, sequenced in a study of control samples from healthy donors and cancer patients. The protocol was immunoSEQ multiplex PCR, while the TCRdb copy is restricted to in-frame clones and leaves out a portion. The sample shows about 160,000 clones, about 94% of them seen only once. Specimen: blood. These receptors all stem from a woman in her forties in good health.

This chain links TRBV5-6 with TRBJ2-1; D is tentatively TRBD1 or TRBD2 (6 bases each). CDR1 and CDR2 (germline): SGHDT, YYEEEE. This CDR3 region has 16 residues. The V end was cut by 4 bases, the J end by 3 bases, with 17 bases between. The CDR3 sequence is CASSRGSAGDYNEQFF. CDR3 coding DNA: TGTGCCAGCAGCCGGGGGTCGGCAGGGGACTACAATGAGCAGTTCTTC.

The chain links TRBV4-2 to TRBJ2-1; D might be TRBD1 or TRBD2, each matching 5 bases. V was pared by 4 bases and J by 4 bases, with 17 bases between. CDR3 length: 16 amino acids. In germline, CDR1 is LGHNA, CDR2 YNFKEQ. The CDR3 sequence is CASSLAARDLYNEQFF. The CDR3 coding sequence is TGTGCCAGCAGCCTAGCCGCCCGGGACCTGTACAATGAGCAGTTCTTC.

The V gene is TRBV27, the J gene TRBJ2-3, with 9 positions matching TRBD2. The trim removed 0 bases at V and 4 bases at J, leaving 14 bases unmatched. The CDR3 is 19 residues long. Per germline, CDR1 MNHEY and CDR2 SMNVEV (reference sequence). CDR3 residues: CASSLSFPVAGGFADTQYF. CDR3 in DNA: TGTGCCAGCAGTTTATCGTTCCCGGTCGCGGGGGGGTTTGCAGATACGCAGTATTTT.

The chain links TRBV15 to TRBJ1-2; D not resolved. CDR3 length equals 14 residues. V gave up 1 base and J gave up 3 bases, with 9 bases separating them. Germline V CDR1 and CDR2: LNHNV, YYDKDF (reference sequence). The CDR3 loop is CATSRVREDYGYTF. The CDR3 DNA is TGTGCCACCAGCAGAGTGAGGGAAGACTATGGCTACACCTTC.

V is TRBV4-1 and J is TRBJ1-1, with D hard to call. This CDR3 contains 14 residues. CDR1 and CDR2 (germline): MGHRA, YSYEKL. V dropped 7 bases and J dropped 4 bases, with 16 bases sitting between them. The CDR3 region has the DNA TGCGCCAGCACCCCCCCCTTGGGAGGCACTGAAGCTTTCTTT. Translated: CASTPPLGGTEAFF.

The CDR3, as DNA: TGTGCCAGCTTTCGGAGGTCTGAGACCCAGTACTTC. Its translation is CASFRRSETQYF. V is TRBV6-5 and J is TRBJ2-5, with D perhaps matching TRBD2 (5 bases). The V gene lost 8 bases and the J gene lost 5 bases, with 12 bases spanning the gap. Looked up from germline, CDR1 is MNHEY and CDR2 is SVGAGI. The CDR3 is 12 amino acids.

The chain uses TRBV19 and TRBJ2-7, with D unresolved. The CDR3 sequence is 14 residues long. Germline CDR1 and CDR2: LNHDA and SQIVND (reference sequence). Trimming cost V 3 bases and J 7 bases, with 16 bases left between them. This CDR3 is CASSITEQPGEQYF. The CDR3 nucleotides read TGTGCCAGTAGTATTACAGAGCAACCGGGTGAGCAGTACTTC. Full variable domain (outside the CDR3, taken from reference TRBV19 and TRBJ2-7): DGGITQSPKYLFRKEGQNVTLSCEQNLNHDAMYWYRQDPGQGLRLIYYSQIVNDFQKGDIAEGYSVSREKKESFPLTVTSAQKNPTAFYLCASSITEQPGEQYFGPGTRLTVT.

This chain links TRBV14 with TRBJ1-1; D is unresolved. This CDR3 is 13 amino acids long. The ends were cut back, 4 bases at V and 0 bases at J, with 6 bases in the middle. Looked up from germline, CDR1 is SGHDN and CDR2 is FVKESK. Here the CDR3 DNA reads TGTGCCAGCAGCCCGACGGTGAACACTGAAGCTTTCTTT. Its protein is CASSPTVNTEAFF.

V and J are TRBV6-1 and TRBJ1-4; 8 bases are a match to TRBD1. CDR1 is MNHNS and CDR2 is SASEGT in the germline V gene. The length of the CDR3 is 14 residues. The ends lost 3 bases at V and 8 bases at J; junction bases unmatched: 5. Here the CDR3 reads CASSDTGGGEKLFF. For the CDR3, the DNA is TGTGCCAGCAGTGATACAGGGGGGGGCGAAAAACTGTTTTTT.

This clone was detected only once. The V and J genes are TRBV7-2 and TRBJ2-1, with 11 bases fitting TRBD1. Germline lookup yields CDR1 SGHTA and CDR2 FQGNSA. The CDR3 sequence is 15 residues long. Losses at the gene ends were 3 bases for V and 5 bases for J; bases not matched to a gene: 3. In DNA form, the CDR3 reads TGTGCCAGCAGCTTCCGGGACAGGGGGGACAATGAGCAGTTCTTC. It yields the protein CASSFRDRGDNEQFF.

This rearrangement joins TRBV7-9 to TRBJ1-1, with D uncertain. Germline assignment: CDR1 SEHNR and CDR2 FQNEAQ (reference sequence). V dropped 4 bases and J dropped 3 bases, with 12 bases sitting between them. The CDR3 runs to 14 residues. In nucleotides, the CDR3 is TGTGCCAGCAGCTCCGCCGGGCAGTACACTGAAGCTTTCTTT. This encodes CASSSAGQYTEAFF.

The chain has TRBV19 and TRBJ1-5; TRBD1 matches at 9 bases. The CDR3 is 14 residues long. Trimming took 8 bases from V and 3 from J; bases not matched to a gene: 5. The V gene's germline CDR1 is LNHDA and CDR2 SQIVND (reference sequence). The CDR3 is CASDTGGINQPQHF. The CDR3 nucleotides read TGTGCCAGTGATACAGGGGGCATCAATCAGCCCCAGCATTTT.

The rearrangement joins TRBV4-3 to TRBJ1-2; D unclear. V lost 5 bases, J lost 3 bases, and 25 bases lay in between. Germline V lookup: CDR1 LGHNA, CDR2 YSLEER. This CDR3 is built from 18 residues. The CDR3 is CASSGRSLDGLHYYGYTF. For the CDR3, the DNA is TGCGCCAGCAGCGGACGATCTCTGGACGGCCTACACTACTATGGCTACACCTTC.

As to this clone: The sample carries other DNA sequences with the same CDR3. The chain has TRBV30 and TRBJ1-2; D unresolved. The CDR3 is 11 amino acids. Germline CDR1 and CDR2: GTSNPN and SVGIG (reference sequence). Trimming took 0 bases from V and 7 from J, leaving 6 bases between them. The DNA for the CDR3 is TGTGCCTGGAGTGTAGGGAGTGGCTACACCTTC. It codes for CAWSVGSGYTF.

This clone was detected once. J is TRBJ2-3 and V is TRBV7-2; 10 nucleotides agree with TRBD2. The V and J ends lost 5 bases and 8 bases, in that order; junction bases with no gene match: 13. The CDR3 loop spans 16 amino acids. Germline loops: CDR1 SGHTA, CDR2 FQGNSA. The CDR3 loop reads CASSQLAGEILVTQYF. The DNA of the CDR3 is TGTGCCAGCAGCCAGCTAGCGGGAGAAATTCTGGTTACGCAGTATTTT.

Written as DNA, the CDR3 is TGCGCCAGCAGCCCACAACAGGGCGTTCTCACTGAAGCTTTCTTT. Protein: CASSPQQGVLTEAFF. The V call is TRBV4-3, the J call TRBJ1-1, with D possibly matching TRBD1 (6 bases). Per germline, CDR1 LGHNA and CDR2 YSLEER. The CDR3 contains 15 residues. V was pared by 4 bases and J by 4 bases, with 16 bases between.

This sequence joins TRBV30 and TRBJ2-1; no firm D call. Trimming took off 3 bases at V and 0 bases at J, with 15 bases between the two ends. Germline CDR1 and CDR2: GTSNPN and SVGIG (reference sequence). This CDR3 is 16 amino acids long. CDR3 bases: TGTGCCTGGAGGAGGAACGACCTTTACTCCTACAATGAGCAGTTCTTC. Encoded protein: CAWRRNDLYSYNEQFF.

Concerning this clone: This specimen includes other DNA sequences encoding the same CDR3. This chain joins TRBV19 and TRBJ1-1; maybe TRBD1 (5 bases). The germline gives CDR1 LNHDA, CDR2 SQIVND (reference sequence). The V end lost 3 bases, the J end lost 5 bases, and 13 bases lay between the germline ends. CDR3 length equals 14 residues. The CDR3 DNA reads as TGTGCCAGTAGTATCTCCCGGGGGGGGACTGAAGCTTTCTTT. Translating gives CASSISRGGTEAFF.

This chain links TRBV9 with TRBJ2-3; no clear D gene. The germline gives CDR1 SGDLS, CDR2 YYNGEE. The germline V and J ends were trimmed by 3 bases and 1 base, with 6 bases remaining between them. The CDR3 length is 13 residues. The CDR3 here is CASSALGTDTQYF. The CDR3, as DNA: TGTGCCAGCAGCGCGCTGGGCACAGATACGCAGTATTTT.

CDR3 sequence reads: CASSLTNWVDGYGYTF. DNA of the CDR3: TGTGCCAGCAGCTTGACTAATTGGGTCGACGGCTATGGCTACACCTTC. This chain joins TRBV5-6 and TRBJ1-2, with D unclear. The CDR3 consists of 16 residues. Germline CDR1 and CDR2: SGHDT and YYEEEE. The germline V and J ends were trimmed by 1 base and 4 bases, with 17 bases remaining between them.

V usage is TRBV7-3 and J usage is TRBJ2-2; D is unresolved. CDR3 length: 12 amino acids. V was trimmed by 4 bases and J by 5 bases, leaving 5 bases between them. Germline assignment: CDR1 SGHTA and CDR2 FQGTGA. The CDR3 nucleotides read TGTGCCAGCAGCTCCGGTACCGGGGAGCTGTTTTTT. The encoded protein is CASSSGTGELFF.

The chain recombines TRBV2 with TRBJ1-4, with D uncertain. V lost 4 bases, J lost 4 bases, and 13 bases lay in between. This CDR3 is built from 15 residues. CDR1 is SNHLY and CDR2 is FYNNEI in the germline V gene. The CDR3 sequence is CASSGQTALNEKLFF. CDR3 in DNA: TGTGCCAGCAGTGGACAAACCGCCCTTAATGAAAAACTGTTTTTT.

The gene calls are TRBV5-1 and TRBJ1-2; TRBD1 matches at 7 bases. This CDR3 has 14 amino acids. Per the germline V gene, CDR1 is SGHRS and CDR2 is YFSETQ. V was pared by 4 bases and J by 3 bases, with 6 bases of the junction left unmatched. The CDR3 is CASSREGGDYGYTF. In nucleotides, the CDR3 is TGCGCCAGCAGCAGGGAAGGGGGCGACTATGGCTACACCTTC.

Note on this clone: Mismatch with germline at one junction end may stem from a read error. The V call is TRBV9, the J call TRBJ2-1; the match to TRBD2 covers 11 bases. CDR1 and CDR2 (germline): SGDLS, YYNGEE. The length of the CDR3 is 18 residues. CDR3 DNA sequence: TGTGCCAGCAGCGGACGACTGACTAGCGGGACTCCCTACAATGGGCAGTTCTTC. Protein product: CASSGRLTSGTPYNGQFF.

The chain joins TRBV30 to TRBJ1-6; D is undetermined. Germline V gene lookup returns CDR1 GTSNPN and CDR2 SVGIG (reference sequence). CDR3 length: 15 amino acids. V was trimmed by 0 bases and J by 7 bases, leaving 13 bases between them. CDR3 loop: CAWSVRRQKNSPLHF. In nucleotides, the CDR3 is TGTGCCTGGAGTGTTAGAAGGCAGAAAAATTCACCCCTCCACTTT.

CDR3 sequence reads: CASSVANRGYQGEQFF. The DNA for the CDR3 is TGTGCCAGCAGCGTTGCGAACAGGGGATATCAGGGGGAGCAGTTCTTC. V gene TRBV9 combines with J gene TRBJ2-1; 7 nucleotides line up with TRBD1. Unmatched junction bases numbered 15, after V lost 2 bases and J lost 10 bases. CDR3 length: 16 residues. Looked up from germline, CDR1 is SGDLS and CDR2 is YYNGEE.

The chain employs TRBV19 and TRBJ2-1; 9 nucleotides line up with TRBD2. The CDR3 has 14 amino acids. In germline, CDR1 is LNHDA, CDR2 SQIVND (reference sequence). With V trimmed by 7 bases and J by 3 bases, 4 bases remained unmatched. This CDR3 reads CASTAGGFYNEQFF. CDR3 DNA: TGTGCCAGTACAGCGGGAGGTTTCTACAATGAGCAGTTCTTC.

The sample holds a few counts of this clone. The genes are TRBV6-2 or TRBV6-3 and TRBJ2-7; TRBD2 agrees at 8 bases. Germline CDR1 and CDR2: MNHEY and SVGEGT. With V trimmed by 4 bases and J by 3 bases, 5 bases remained unmatched. The CDR3 covers 14 residues. CDR3 residues: CASSSTGTSYEQYF. As DNA, the CDR3 is TGTGCCAGCAGTTCGACCGGGACTAGCTACGAGCAGTACTTC.

This chain uses TRBV6-1 with TRBJ2-2; tentatively, D is TRBD2 (7 bases). CDR3 size: 15 residues. Germline V gene lookup returns CDR1 MNHNS and CDR2 SASEGT. V lost 2 bases and J 7 bases, leaving 14 bases between the germline ends. CDR3 sequence reads: CASSEIGGLIGELFF. The CDR3, as DNA: TGTGCCAGCAGTGAAATCGGGGGGCTTATCGGGGAGCTGTTTTTT.